Listed below are T cell receptor beta chains from one sample, sequenced in a study of blood T cell repertoires in COVID-19. TCRdb's table, derived via immunoSEQ multiplex PCR, lists solely in-frame clones and lacks some. Among fewer than 300,000 clones, roughly 85% were seen once, and the ten largest hold around 2.9%. Sequencing was carried out using peripheral blood. These receptors were obtained from a woman between 18 and 30 years old with acute or convalescent COVID-19. CDR3s include the opening cysteine and the closing phenylalanine or tryptophan. The D gene is left open where the match is weak. Only part of the rows carry a size: once, few, many, or a class if the clone is expanded.

V	D	J	size	DNA	CDR3
TRBV15	-	TRBJ2-5	many	TGTGCCACCAGCAGAGTGGGCGGACAACAAGAGACCCAGTACTTC	CATSRVGGQQETQYF
TRBV7-6	-	TRBJ1-2	-	TGTGCCAGCAGCCCGACTGAGGACAGTCCGTATGGCTACACCTTC	CASSPTEDSPYGYTF
TRBV5-4	TRBD1	TRBJ2-7	-	TGTGCCAGCAGCTTGGGGGGTCCGGGACAGGGATACGAGCAGTACTTC	CASSLGGPGQGYEQYF
TRBV19	TRBD2	TRBJ2-7	-	TGTGCCAGTAGTATAGATCGTAGCGGGACCTACGAGCAGTACTTC	CASSIDRSGTYEQYF
TRBV4-1	-	TRBJ1-1	few	TGCGCCAGCAGCCAAGAGGGGAGGGGCGGCACTGAAGCTTTCTTT	CASSQEGRGGTEAFF
TRBV18	TRBD1	TRBJ2-2	-	TGTGCCAGCTCGGCCGACAGGGGGCGAAACACCGGGGAGCTGTTTTTT	CASSADRGRNTGELFF
TRBV14	-	TRBJ2-3	-	TGTGCCAGCAGCCAAACCATCTGGGCGGGAACCACAGATACGCAGTATTTT	CASSQTIWAGTTDTQYF
TRBV19	TRBD2	TRBJ2-1	-	TGTGCCAGTAGTATTGGGACTAGGGGCAACAATGAGCAGTTCTTC	CASSIGTRGNNEQFF
TRBV6-2/TRBV6-3	-	TRBJ1-1	-	TGTGCCAGCAGCCGGGAGAGGGAAGGAGGTGAAGCTTTCTTT	CASSREREGGEAFF
TRBV19	TRBD1	TRBJ1-2	-	TGTGCCAGTAGTATAAGACAGGGGGCCTATGGCTACACCTTC	CASSIRQGAYGYTF
TRBV27	-	TRBJ1-2	-	TGTGCCACCCGACCGACCTTCGGGGGAAACTATGGCTACACCTTC	CATRPTFGGNYGYTF
TRBV10-3	-	TRBJ2-3	-	TGTGCCATCAGTGAGTCGACTAGTCGAACAGATACGCAGTATTTT	CAISESTSRTDTQYF
TRBV25-1	-	TRBJ2-7	-	TGTGCCAGCAGTAGGGGTATCGACGAGCAGTACTTC	CASSRGIDEQYF
TRBV2	TRBD2	TRBJ2-7	-	TGTGCCAGCAGTGAATCGCTAGCGGGGGACTACGAGCAGTACTTC	CASSESLAGDYEQYF
TRBV7-9	TRBD2	TRBJ2-1	-	TGTGCCAGCAGCTTAGGTTTCACTAGCGGGAAAAATGAGCAGTTCTTC	CASSLGFTSGKNEQFF
TRBV6-5	TRBD1	TRBJ1-5	-	TGTGCCAGCAGCCCGGACAGGGTAGGGAATCAGCCCCAGCATTTT	CASSPDRVGNQPQHF
TRBV11-2	TRBD2	TRBJ2-1	-	TGTGCCAGCAGCTTGGGGGGACTAGCGGGATTTGGTGAGCAGTTCTTC	CASSLGGLAGFGEQFF
TRBV11-2	TRBD2	TRBJ2-2	few	TGTGCCAGCGCCCCGAGGGGACTAGCTAACACCGGGGAGCTGTTTTTT	CASAPRGLANTGELFF
TRBV7-2	TRBD1	TRBJ1-3	-	TGTGCCAGCAGCTTAGCGGGGACAGGGTTGGTAGGAAACACCATATATTTT	CASSLAGTGLVGNTIYF
TRBV19	TRBD1	TRBJ1-5	-	TGTGCCAGTAGTATAGGGGTAGGGGGCCATCAGCCCCAGCATTTT	CASSIGVGGHQPQHF
TRBV10-3	-	TRBJ1-1	few	TGTGCCATCAGTGAGGCTATAGGACACTTGAACACTGAAGCTTTCTTT	CAISEAIGHLNTEAFF
TRBV4-2	-	TRBJ1-3	-	TGTGCCAGCAGCATCTCGTCGGACAGCCGCTCTGGAAACACCATATATTTT	CASSISSDSRSGNTIYF
TRBV7-7	-	TRBJ2-1	-	TGTGCTAGCAGTCCAGGGATGGGGGGGGCATACAATGAGCAGTTCTTC	CASSPGMGGAYNEQFF
TRBV18	TRBD1	TRBJ1-2	-	TGTGCCAGCTCACCAACGGGACAGACTAACTATGGCTACACCTTC	CASSPTGQTNYGYTF
TRBV5-4	-	TRBJ1-1	-	-	CASTFGNGAGNTEAFF
TRBV19	TRBD2	TRBJ2-1	-	TGTGCCAGTAGTATGTCGCATAGCGGGAGATGGTATGAGCAGTTCTTC	CASSMSHSGRWYEQFF
TRBV5-1	TRBD2	TRBJ2-1	once	TGCGCCAGCAGCTTGAATGCCGGGACTAGCGGGAGTAGGGCTCTGCGGAATGAGCAGTTCTTC	CASSLNAGTSGSRALRNEQFF
TRBV9	-	TRBJ1-3	medium-sized	TGTGCCAGCAGCGAGGGTGGAGGTGCCACCTTTACCACCATATATTTT	CASSEGGGATFTTIYF